A selection of T cell receptor beta chains follows, all from one sample in a study of control samples from healthy donors and cancer patients. Here immunoSEQ multiplex PCR was the method, and the copy in TCRdb shows in-frame clones only, minus some. The sample has around 22,000 clones, 85% seen once. Source material: PBMCs. These receptors originate from a man between 60 and 75 years old with head and neck cancer. The CDR3 runs from the conserved cysteine through the conserved F or W. Fields, in order: J gene, D gene, V gene, clone size, CDR3 DNA, CDR3 protein. A D gene is named only where the DNA matches it firmly. A clone size is listed for some rows: how often the clone was seen (once, few, many), or a class if it is expanded.

J gene: TRBJ1-1
D gene: NA
V gene: TRBV30
clone size: NA
CDR3 DNA: TGTGCCTGGAGTGTGGCGGGCACTGAAGCTTTCTTT
CDR3 protein: CAWSVAGTEAFF

J gene: TRBJ2-1
D gene: TRBD2
V gene: TRBV5-1
clone size: NA
CDR3 DNA: TGCGCCAGCAGCTTCACTAGCGGGGCGTACAATGAGCAGTTCTTC
CDR3 protein: CASSFTSGAYNEQFF

J gene: TRBJ2-3
D gene: NA
V gene: TRBV13
clone size: NA
CDR3 DNA: TGTGCCAGCAGCTCAGGGACTGGCTTCGATACGCAGTATTTT
CDR3 protein: CASSSGTGFDTQYF

J gene: TRBJ2-5
D gene: NA
V gene: TRBV10-3
clone size: once
CDR3 DNA: TGTGCCATCAGACAGGGAGGGCAAGAGACCCAGTACTTC
CDR3 protein: CAIRQGGQETQYF

J gene: TRBJ1-5
D gene: NA
V gene: TRBV5-1
clone size: NA
CDR3 DNA: TGCGCCAGCAGCTTGGGCGGTTATAGCAATCAGCCCCAGCATTTT
CDR3 protein: CASSLGGYSNQPQHF

J gene: TRBJ1-4
D gene: NA
V gene: TRBV29-1
clone size: NA
CDR3 DNA: TGCAGCGTTAAGGGGGGGGGAGAAAAACTGTTTTTT
CDR3 protein: CSVKGGGEKLFF

J gene: TRBJ2-3
D gene: NA
V gene: TRBV12-3/TRBV12-4
clone size: NA
CDR3 DNA: TGTGCCAGCAGCCGGGGCACAGATACGCAGTATTTT
CDR3 protein: CASSRGTDTQYF

J gene: TRBJ2-3
D gene: NA
V gene: TRBV12-3/TRBV12-4
clone size: NA
CDR3 DNA: TGTGCCAGCAGTCCTTTCCCGGATACGCAGTATTTT
CDR3 protein: CASSPFPDTQYF

J gene: TRBJ1-4
D gene: TRBD1
V gene: TRBV5-1
clone size: NA
CDR3 DNA: TGCGCCAGCAGCTTAGAGGGGGCTCGTGAAAAACTGTTTTTT
CDR3 protein: CASSLEGAREKLFF

J gene: TRBJ1-1
D gene: TRBD1
V gene: TRBV2
clone size: NA
CDR3 DNA: TGTGCCAGCAGTGACAGGGGGGGCACTGAAGCTTTCTTT
CDR3 protein: CASSDRGGTEAFF

J gene: TRBJ2-1
D gene: NA
V gene: TRBV18
clone size: NA
CDR3 DNA: TGTGCCAGCTCACCAACTTCGGGGTTCAATGAGCAGTTCTTC
CDR3 protein: CASSPTSGFNEQFF

J gene: TRBJ1-2
D gene: NA
V gene: TRBV28
clone size: NA
CDR3 DNA: TGTGCCAGCAGTCCGGGGGCGCAAGACTATGGCTACACCTTC
CDR3 protein: CASSPGAQDYGYTF

J gene: TRBJ2-7
D gene: NA
V gene: TRBV6-5
clone size: few
CDR3 DNA: TGTGCCAGCAGTTACTCATCAGAGACAGGACAGTACTTC
CDR3 protein: CASSYSSETGQYF

J gene: TRBJ1-2
D gene: NA
V gene: TRBV7-9
clone size: NA
CDR3 DNA: TGTGCCAGCGGTTCAACAGGAGACCCTAACTATGGCTACACCTTC
CDR3 protein: CASGSTGDPNYGYTF

J gene: TRBJ1-5
D gene: NA
V gene: TRBV2
clone size: NA
CDR3 DNA: TGTGCCAGCAAATCCGGCCGGCCGCCCCAGCATTTT
CDR3 protein: CASKSGRPPQHF

J gene: TRBJ1-3
D gene: NA
V gene: TRBV7-3
clone size: medium-sized
CDR3 DNA: TGTGCCAGCAGCTTAATGACCTCTGGAAACACCATATATTTT
CDR3 protein: CASSLMTSGNTIYF

J gene: TRBJ2-1
D gene: TRBD2
V gene: TRBV5-1
clone size: NA
CDR3 DNA: TGCGCCAGCAGCTTGGCTCGACTAGCGGGAAATGAGCAGTTCTTC
CDR3 protein: CASSLARLAGNEQFF

J gene: TRBJ1-5
D gene: NA
V gene: TRBV6-2/TRBV6-3
clone size: NA
CDR3 DNA: TGTGCCAGCAGTTACGTGGGTAGCAATCAGCCCCAGCATTTT
CDR3 protein: CASSYVGSNQPQHF

J gene: TRBJ1-3
D gene: TRBD1
V gene: TRBV6-5
clone size: NA
CDR3 DNA: TGTGCCAGCAGTTTGACAGGGATGTCTGGAAACACCATATATTTT
CDR3 protein: CASSLTGMSGNTIYF

J gene: TRBJ1-1
D gene: NA
V gene: TRBV3-1/TRBV3-2
clone size: NA
CDR3 DNA: TGTGCCAGCAGCCAAGGCCTTCAACAGGGTGGCGGGACTGAAGCTTTCTTT
CDR3 protein: CASSQGLQQGGGTEAFF

J gene: TRBJ1-3
D gene: NA
V gene: TRBV6-5
clone size: NA
CDR3 DNA: TGTGCCAGCTCCCGCGATCTATACTCTGGAAACACCATATATTTT
CDR3 protein: CASSRDLYSGNTIYF

J gene: TRBJ1-5
D gene: NA
V gene: TRBV28
clone size: NA
CDR3 DNA: TGTGCCAGCACCTCCGGGACCCTTTATAGCAATCAGCCCCAGCATTTT
CDR3 protein: CASTSGTLYSNQPQHF

J gene: TRBJ2-7
D gene: TRBD1
V gene: TRBV7-3
clone size: NA
CDR3 DNA: TGTGCCAGCAGCTTAAGAGGGGGCCACGAGCAGTACTTC
CDR3 protein: CASSLRGGHEQYF

J gene: TRBJ1-5
D gene: NA
V gene: TRBV6-5
clone size: few
CDR3 DNA: TGTGCCACCGCGGGGGGGTATGACCAGCCCCAGCATTTT
CDR3 protein: CATAGGYDQPQHF

J gene: TRBJ1-5
D gene: NA
V gene: TRBV3-1/TRBV3-2
clone size: NA
CDR3 DNA: TGTGCCAGCAGCCAAGAGACCGGGGAGCCCCAGCATTTT
CDR3 protein: CASSQETGEPQHF

J gene: TRBJ1-3
D gene: NA
V gene: TRBV6-5
clone size: NA
CDR3 DNA: TGTGCCAGCGGCTCACAGCTTTCTGGAAACACCATATATTTT
CDR3 protein: CASGSQLSGNTIYF

J gene: TRBJ2-7
D gene: NA
V gene: TRBV30
clone size: few
CDR3 DNA: TGTGCCTGGAGTTCCACATCGGGACTCTTACACTTC
CDR3 protein: CAWSSTSGLLHF

J gene: TRBJ2-3
D gene: TRBD2
V gene: TRBV7-2
clone size: NA
CDR3 DNA: TGTGCCAGCAGGAATCGCGGGAGGGCCGTGGATACGCAGTATTTT
CDR3 protein: CASRNRGRAVDTQYF

J gene: TRBJ2-4
D gene: TRBD2
V gene: TRBV12-5
clone size: NA
CDR3 DNA: TGTGCTAGTGGTTTGACTTCCCGGACTAGCGGGAGTGAGGTCAAAAACATTCAGTACTTC
CDR3 protein: CASGLTSRTSGSEVKNIQYF

J gene: TRBJ1-3
D gene: NA
V gene: TRBV28
clone size: NA
CDR3 DNA: TGTGCCAGCAGGAGCGACAGAATTCCTGGAAACACCATATATTTT
CDR3 protein: CASRSDRIPGNTIYF

J gene: TRBJ2-1
D gene: NA
V gene: TRBV6-4
clone size: NA
CDR3 DNA: TGTGCCAGCGGGTTTACAGGGATCCCCTACAATGAGCAGTTCTTC
CDR3 protein: CASGFTGIPYNEQFF

J gene: TRBJ2-2
D gene: NA
V gene: TRBV21-1
clone size: NA
CDR3 DNA: TGTGCCAGCAGCAAAGAGGGTAGCGTGAGCACCGGGGAGCTGTTTTTT
CDR3 protein: CASSKEGSVSTGELFF

J gene: TRBJ2-1
D gene: NA
V gene: TRBV10-1
clone size: NA
CDR3 DNA: TGCGCCAGCAGTGACACTGGGACGGAGGCCTGGGATGAGCAGTTCTTC
CDR3 protein: CASSDTGTEAWDEQFF

J gene: TRBJ2-1
D gene: TRBD2
V gene: TRBV7-3
clone size: NA
CDR3 DNA: TGTGCCAGCAGCTTATTGTTTCGGGAGGACCCCTTCTTTTACAATGAGCAGTTCTTC
CDR3 protein: CASSLLFREDPFFYNEQFF

J gene: TRBJ2-7
D gene: TRBD2
V gene: TRBV14
clone size: NA
CDR3 DNA: TGTGCCAGCAGCCAAGCCTTAGCGGGAGGCGAGCAGTACTTC
CDR3 protein: CASSQALAGGEQYF

J gene: TRBJ2-2
D gene: NA
V gene: TRBV6-2/TRBV6-3
clone size: NA
CDR3 DNA: TGTGCCAGCACTTACTCAATAGCCGGGGAGCTGTTTTTT
CDR3 protein: CASTYSIAGELFF

J gene: TRBJ1-1
D gene: NA
V gene: TRBV3-1/TRBV3-2
clone size: NA
CDR3 DNA: TGTGCCAGCAGCCGAGGCCAGCTAATGAACACTGAAGCTTTCTTT
CDR3 protein: CASSRGQLMNTEAFF

J gene: TRBJ2-2
D gene: NA
V gene: TRBV30
clone size: NA
CDR3 DNA: TGTGCCTGGAGTGTACATAGAGCCTGGCCATACACCGGGGAGCTGTTTTTT
CDR3 protein: CAWSVHRAWPYTGELFF

J gene: TRBJ2-1
D gene: NA
V gene: TRBV7-8
clone size: NA
CDR3 DNA: TGTGCCAGCAGCTTAGTGGATGAGCAGTTCTTC
CDR3 protein: CASSLVDEQFF

J gene: TRBJ2-7
D gene: NA
V gene: TRBV27
clone size: NA
CDR3 DNA: TGTGCCAGCAGGGACTATTCCTACGAGCAGTACTTC
CDR3 protein: CASRDYSYEQYF

J gene: TRBJ1-3
D gene: TRBD1
V gene: TRBV3-1/TRBV3-2
clone size: NA
CDR3 DNA: TGTGCCAGCAGCCCACAGGGGTACTCTGGAAACACCATATATTTT
CDR3 protein: CASSPQGYSGNTIYF

J gene: TRBJ2-5
D gene: NA
V gene: TRBV30
clone size: NA
CDR3 DNA: TGTGCCTGGACCGGGCCTAATGAGGAGACCCAGTACTTC
CDR3 protein: CAWTGPNEETQYF